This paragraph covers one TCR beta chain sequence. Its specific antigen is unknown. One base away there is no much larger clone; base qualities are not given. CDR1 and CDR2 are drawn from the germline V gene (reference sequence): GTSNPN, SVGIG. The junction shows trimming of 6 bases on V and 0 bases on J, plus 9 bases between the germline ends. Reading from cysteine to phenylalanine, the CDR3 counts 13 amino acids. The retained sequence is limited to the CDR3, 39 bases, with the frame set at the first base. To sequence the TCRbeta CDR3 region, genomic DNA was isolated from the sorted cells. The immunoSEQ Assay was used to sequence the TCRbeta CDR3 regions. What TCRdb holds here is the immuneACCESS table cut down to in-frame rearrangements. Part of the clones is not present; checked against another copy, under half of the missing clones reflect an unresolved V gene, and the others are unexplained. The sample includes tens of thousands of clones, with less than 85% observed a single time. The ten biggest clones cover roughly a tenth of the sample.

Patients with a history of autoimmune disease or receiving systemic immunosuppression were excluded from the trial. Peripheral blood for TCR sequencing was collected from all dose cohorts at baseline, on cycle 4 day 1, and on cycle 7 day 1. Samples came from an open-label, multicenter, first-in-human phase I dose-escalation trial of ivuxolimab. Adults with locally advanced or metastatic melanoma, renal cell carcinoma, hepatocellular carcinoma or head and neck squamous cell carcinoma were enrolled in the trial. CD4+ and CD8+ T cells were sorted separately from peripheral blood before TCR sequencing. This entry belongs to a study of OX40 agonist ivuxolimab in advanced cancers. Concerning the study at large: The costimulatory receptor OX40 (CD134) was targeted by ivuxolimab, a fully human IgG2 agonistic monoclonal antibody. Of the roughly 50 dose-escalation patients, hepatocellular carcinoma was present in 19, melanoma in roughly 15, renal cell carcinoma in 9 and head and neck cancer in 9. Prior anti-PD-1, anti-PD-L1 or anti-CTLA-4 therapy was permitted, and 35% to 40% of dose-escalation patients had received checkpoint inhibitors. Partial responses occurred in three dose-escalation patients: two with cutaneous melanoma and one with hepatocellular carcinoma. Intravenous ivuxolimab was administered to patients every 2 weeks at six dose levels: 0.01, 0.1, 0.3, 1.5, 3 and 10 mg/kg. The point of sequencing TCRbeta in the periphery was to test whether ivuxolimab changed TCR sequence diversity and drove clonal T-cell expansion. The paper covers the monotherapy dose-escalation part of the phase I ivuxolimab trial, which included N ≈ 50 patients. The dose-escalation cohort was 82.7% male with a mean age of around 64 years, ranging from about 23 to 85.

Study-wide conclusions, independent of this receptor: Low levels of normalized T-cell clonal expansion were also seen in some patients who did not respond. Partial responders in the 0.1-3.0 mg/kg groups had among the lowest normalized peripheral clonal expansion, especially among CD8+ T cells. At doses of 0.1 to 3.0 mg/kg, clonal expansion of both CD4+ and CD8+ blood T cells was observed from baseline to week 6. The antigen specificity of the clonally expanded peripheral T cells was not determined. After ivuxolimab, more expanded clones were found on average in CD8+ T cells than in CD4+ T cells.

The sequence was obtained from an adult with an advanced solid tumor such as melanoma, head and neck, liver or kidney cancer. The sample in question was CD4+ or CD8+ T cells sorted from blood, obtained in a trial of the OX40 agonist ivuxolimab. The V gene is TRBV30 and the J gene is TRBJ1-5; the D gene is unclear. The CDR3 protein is CACRTDSNQPQHF. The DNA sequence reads TGTGCCTGTAGAACAGATAGCAATCAGCCCCAGCATTTT.